The present T cell receptor (beta chain) was sequenced within a study of response to subunit inactivated influenza vaccine. Study-wide results and caveats: Authors suggested each seasonal flu vaccination may recruit only limited numbers of new T cells.

V lost 5 bases, J lost 6 bases, and 5 bases stayed unmatched. Germline assignment: CDR1 SGHVS and CDR2 FNYEAQ. This CDR3 spans 16 amino acids. TCRdb itself ran the RT-PCR reads through MiXCR, one entry per CDR3 protein. Of fewer than 650,000 distinct CDR3 sequences in the sample, around 13% were seen once. This clonotype was detected only a few times. Its antigen remains unidentified. The V call is TRBV7-6, the J call TRBJ2-3, with 16 nucleotides matching TRBD2. The sample consisted of PBMCs from blood, taken roughly 48 days after vaccination. This TCR was sampled from a man in his fifties who received an inactivated influenza vaccine. The CDR3, as DNA: TGTGCCAGCAGCCAAGGGACTAGCGGGGGGGTGGATACGCAGTATTTT. Translated, it gives CASSQGTSGGVDTQYF.